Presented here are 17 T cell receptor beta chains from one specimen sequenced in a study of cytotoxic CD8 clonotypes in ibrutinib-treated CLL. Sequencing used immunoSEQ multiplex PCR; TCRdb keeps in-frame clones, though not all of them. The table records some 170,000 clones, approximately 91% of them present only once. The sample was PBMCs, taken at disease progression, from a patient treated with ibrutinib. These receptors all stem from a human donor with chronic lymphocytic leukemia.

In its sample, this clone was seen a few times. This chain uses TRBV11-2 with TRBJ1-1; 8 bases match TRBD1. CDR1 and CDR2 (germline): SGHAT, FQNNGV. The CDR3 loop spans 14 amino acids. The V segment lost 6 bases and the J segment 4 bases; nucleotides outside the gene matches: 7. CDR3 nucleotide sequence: TGTGCCAGCAGGCCCGCAGGGGGCCGCACTGAAGCTTTCTTT. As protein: CASRPAGGRTEAFF.

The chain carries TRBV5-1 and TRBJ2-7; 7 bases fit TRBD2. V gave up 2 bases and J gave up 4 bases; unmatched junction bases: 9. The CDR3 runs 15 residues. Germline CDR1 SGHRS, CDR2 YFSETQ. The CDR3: CASSLHEGLLYEQYF. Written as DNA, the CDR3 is TGCGCCAGCAGCTTACATGAGGGACTACTGTACGAGCAGTACTTC.

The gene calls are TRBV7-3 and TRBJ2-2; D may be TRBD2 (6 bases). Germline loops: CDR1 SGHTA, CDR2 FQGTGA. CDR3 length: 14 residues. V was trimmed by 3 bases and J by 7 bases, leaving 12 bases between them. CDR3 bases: TGTGCCAGCAGCTTTCGGGGAGGTCACGGGGAGCTGTTTTTT. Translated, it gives CASSFRGGHGELFF. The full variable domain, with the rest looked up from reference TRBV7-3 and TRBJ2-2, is GAGVSQTPSNKVTEKGKYVELRCDPISGHTALYWYRQSLGQGPEFLIYFQGTGAADDSGLPNDRFFAVRPEGSVSTLKIQRTERGDSAVYLCASSFRGGHGELFFGEGSRLTVL.

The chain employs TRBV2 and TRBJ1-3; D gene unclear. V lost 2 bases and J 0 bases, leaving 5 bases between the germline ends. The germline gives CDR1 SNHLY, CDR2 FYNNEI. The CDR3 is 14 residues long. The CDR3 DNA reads TGTGCCAGCAGTGAATGGGACTCTGGAAACACCATATATTTT. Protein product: CASSEWDSGNTIYF.

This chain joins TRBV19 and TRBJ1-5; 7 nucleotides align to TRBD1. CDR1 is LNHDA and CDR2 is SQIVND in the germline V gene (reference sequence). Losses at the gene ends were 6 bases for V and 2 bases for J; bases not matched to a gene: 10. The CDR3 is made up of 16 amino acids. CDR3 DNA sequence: TGTGCCAGTAGCTCGGACAGGCAACCAGGCAATCAGCCCCAGCATTTT. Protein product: CASSSDRQPGNQPQHF. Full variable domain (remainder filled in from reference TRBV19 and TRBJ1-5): DGGITQSPKYLFRKEGQNVTLSCEQNLNHDAMYWYRQDPGQGLRLIYYSQIVNDFQKGDIAEGYSVSREKKESFPLTVTSAQKNPTAFYLCASSSDRQPGNQPQHFGDGTRLSIL.

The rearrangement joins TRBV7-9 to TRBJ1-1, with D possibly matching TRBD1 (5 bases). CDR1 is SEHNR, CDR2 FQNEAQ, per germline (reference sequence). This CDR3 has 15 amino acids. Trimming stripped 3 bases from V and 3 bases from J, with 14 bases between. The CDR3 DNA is TGTGCCAGCAGCTTTTCCCGGGACGGGGACACTGAAGCTTTCTTT. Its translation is CASSFSRDGDTEAFF. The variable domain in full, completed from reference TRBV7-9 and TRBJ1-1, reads DTGVSQNPRHKITKRGQNVTFRCDPISEHNRLYWYRQTLGQGPEFLTYFQNEAQLEKSRLLSDRFSAERPKGSFSTLEIQRTEQGDSAMYLCASSFSRDGDTEAFFGQGTRLTVV.

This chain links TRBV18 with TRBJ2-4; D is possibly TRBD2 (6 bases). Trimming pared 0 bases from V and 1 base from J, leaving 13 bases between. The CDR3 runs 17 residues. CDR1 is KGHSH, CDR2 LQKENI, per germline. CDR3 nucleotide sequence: TGTGCCAGCTCACCACCGGGGGGAAACGGGGCCAAAAACATTCAGTACTTC. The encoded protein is CASSPPGGNGAKNIQYF.

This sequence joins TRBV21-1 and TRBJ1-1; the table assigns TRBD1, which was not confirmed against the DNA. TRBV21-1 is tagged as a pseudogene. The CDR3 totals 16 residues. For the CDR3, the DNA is TGTGCCAGCAGCAAAGACGGCAGGGGATGGAGCACTGAAGCTTTCTTT. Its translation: CASSKDGRGWSTEAFF.

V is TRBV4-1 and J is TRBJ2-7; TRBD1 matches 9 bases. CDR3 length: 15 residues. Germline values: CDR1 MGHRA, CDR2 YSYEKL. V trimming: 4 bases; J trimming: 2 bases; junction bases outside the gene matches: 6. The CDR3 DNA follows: TGCGCCAGCAGCCTGCGACAGGGGGAACCCTACGAGCAGTACTTC. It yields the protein CASSLRQGEPYEQYF.

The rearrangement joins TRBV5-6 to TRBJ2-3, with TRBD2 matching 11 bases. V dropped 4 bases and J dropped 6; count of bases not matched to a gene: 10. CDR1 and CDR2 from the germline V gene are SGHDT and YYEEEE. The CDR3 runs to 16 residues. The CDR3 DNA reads TGTGCCAGCAGCGGACTCGGACTAGCGGGTCTGGATACGCAGTATTTT. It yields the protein CASSGLGLAGLDTQYF.

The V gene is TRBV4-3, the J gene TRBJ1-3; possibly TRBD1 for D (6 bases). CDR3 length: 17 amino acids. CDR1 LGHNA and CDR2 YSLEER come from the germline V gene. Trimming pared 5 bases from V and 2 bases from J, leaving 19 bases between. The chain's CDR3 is CASSEAPRGSTGNTIYF. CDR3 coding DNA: TGCGCCAGCAGCGAAGCTCCCAGGGGTTCAACTGGAAACACCATATATTTT.

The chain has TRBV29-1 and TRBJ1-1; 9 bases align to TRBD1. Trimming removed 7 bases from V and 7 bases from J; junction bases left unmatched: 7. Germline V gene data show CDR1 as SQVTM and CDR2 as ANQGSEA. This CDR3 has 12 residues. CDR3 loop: CSADRGRNEAFF. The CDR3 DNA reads TGCAGCGCCGACAGGGGGAGGAATGAAGCTTTCTTT.

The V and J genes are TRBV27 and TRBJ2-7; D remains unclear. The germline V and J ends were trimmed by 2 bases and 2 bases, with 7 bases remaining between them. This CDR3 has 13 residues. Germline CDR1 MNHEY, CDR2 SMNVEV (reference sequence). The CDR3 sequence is CASSLGRTYEQYF. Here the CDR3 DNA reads TGTGCCAGCAGTTTAGGCCGAACCTACGAGCAGTACTTC.

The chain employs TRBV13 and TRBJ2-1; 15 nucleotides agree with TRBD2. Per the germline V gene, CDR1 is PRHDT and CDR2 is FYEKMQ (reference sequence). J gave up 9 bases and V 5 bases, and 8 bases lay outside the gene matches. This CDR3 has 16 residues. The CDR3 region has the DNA TGTGCCAGCAGCCAAGGGACTAGCGGGGGGTTAGGTGAGCAGTTCTTC. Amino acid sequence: CASSQGTSGGLGEQFF.

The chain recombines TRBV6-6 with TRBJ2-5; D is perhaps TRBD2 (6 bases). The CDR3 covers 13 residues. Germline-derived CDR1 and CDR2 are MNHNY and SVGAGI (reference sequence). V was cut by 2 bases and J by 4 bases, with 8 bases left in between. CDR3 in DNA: TGTGCCAGCAGTTACCGGGGGAGAGAGACCCAGTACTTC. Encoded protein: CASSYRGRETQYF.

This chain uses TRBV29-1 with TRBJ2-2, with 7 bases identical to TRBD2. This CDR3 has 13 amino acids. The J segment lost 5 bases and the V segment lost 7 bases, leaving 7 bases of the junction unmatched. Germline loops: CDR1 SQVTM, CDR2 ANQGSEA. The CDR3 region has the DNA TGCAGCGCCCCAGGGAGGGGAACCGGGGAGCTGTTTTTT. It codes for CSAPGRGTGELFF.

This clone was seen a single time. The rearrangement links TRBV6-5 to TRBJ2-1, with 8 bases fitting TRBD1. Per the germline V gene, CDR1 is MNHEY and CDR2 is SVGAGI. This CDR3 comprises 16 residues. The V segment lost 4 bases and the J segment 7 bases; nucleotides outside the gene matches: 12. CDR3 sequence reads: CASSSTSTGDLNEQFF. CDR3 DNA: TGTGCCAGCAGTTCCACCTCGACAGGGGATCTGAATGAGCAGTTCTTC.